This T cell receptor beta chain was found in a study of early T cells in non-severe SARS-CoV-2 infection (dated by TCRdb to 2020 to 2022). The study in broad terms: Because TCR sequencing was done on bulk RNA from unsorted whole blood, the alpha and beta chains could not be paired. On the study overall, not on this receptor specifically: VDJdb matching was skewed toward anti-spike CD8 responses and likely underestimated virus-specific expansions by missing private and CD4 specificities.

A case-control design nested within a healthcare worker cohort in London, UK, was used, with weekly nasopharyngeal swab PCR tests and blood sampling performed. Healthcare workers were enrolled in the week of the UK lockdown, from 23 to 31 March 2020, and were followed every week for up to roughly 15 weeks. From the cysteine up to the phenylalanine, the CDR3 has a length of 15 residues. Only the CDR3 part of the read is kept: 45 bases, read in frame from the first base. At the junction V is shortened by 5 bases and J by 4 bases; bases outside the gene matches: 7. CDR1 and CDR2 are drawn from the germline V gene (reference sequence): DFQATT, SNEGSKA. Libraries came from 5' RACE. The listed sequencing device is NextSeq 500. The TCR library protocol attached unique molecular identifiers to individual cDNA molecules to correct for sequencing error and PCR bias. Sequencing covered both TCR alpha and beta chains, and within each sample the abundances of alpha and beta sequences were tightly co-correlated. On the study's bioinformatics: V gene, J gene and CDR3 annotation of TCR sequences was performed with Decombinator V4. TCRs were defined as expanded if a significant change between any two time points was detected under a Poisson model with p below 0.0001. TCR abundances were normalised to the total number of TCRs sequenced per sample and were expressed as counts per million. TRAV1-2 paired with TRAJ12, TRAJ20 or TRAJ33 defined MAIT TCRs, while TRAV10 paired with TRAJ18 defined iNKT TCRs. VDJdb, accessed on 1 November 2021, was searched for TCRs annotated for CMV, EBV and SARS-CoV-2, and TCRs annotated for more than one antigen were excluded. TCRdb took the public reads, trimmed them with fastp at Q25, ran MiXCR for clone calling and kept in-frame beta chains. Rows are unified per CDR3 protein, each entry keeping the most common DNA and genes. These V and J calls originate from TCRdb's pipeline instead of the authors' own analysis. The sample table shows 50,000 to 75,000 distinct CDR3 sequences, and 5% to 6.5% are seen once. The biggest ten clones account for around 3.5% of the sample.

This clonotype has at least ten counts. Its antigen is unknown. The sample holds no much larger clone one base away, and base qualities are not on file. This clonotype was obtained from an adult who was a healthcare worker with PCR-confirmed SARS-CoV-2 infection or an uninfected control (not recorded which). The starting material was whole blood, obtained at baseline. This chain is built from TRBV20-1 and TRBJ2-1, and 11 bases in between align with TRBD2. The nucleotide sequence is TGCAGTGCTCCACGCGGGACTAGCGGATACAATGAGCAGTTCTTC. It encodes CSAPRGTSGYNEQFF.